This T cell receptor beta chain was identified during a study of early T cells in non-severe SARS-CoV-2 infection. The V and J ends lost 6 bases and 4 bases respectively, with 8 bases between them. The V gene's germline CDR1 is MNHNY and CDR2 SVGAGI (reference sequence). The CDR3 consists of 12 residues. This clonotype was detected many times. What it binds is not known. Study-wide results and limits: In VDJdb matching, anti-spike CD8 responses were favored while private and CD4 specificities went missing.

Using its own MiXCR run on the 5' RACE reads, TCRdb lists one record per CDR3 protein. The table lists about 83,000 distinct CDR3 sequences, roughly an eighth of them singletons. The sequence came from an adult who was a healthcare worker with PCR-confirmed SARS-CoV-2 infection or an uninfected control (not recorded which). The V call is TRBV6-6, the J call TRBJ2-3; D remains ambiguous. Sample: whole blood. CDR3 DNA sequence: TGTGCCAGCAGACCGGGCCCAGATACGCAGTATTTT. It encodes CASRPGPDTQYF.